This entry is about one T cell receptor (beta chain). Its antigen is currently unknown. Time point given: patch test 3, about 24 weeks after DPC sensitization. This sample's treatment: therapeutic diphenylcyclopropenone sensitization with weekly scalp DPC. This sample was included in a study of human T cells and chemical hapten exposure. For the study at large: On the upper back, patch tests were applied with 0.01% DPC and read at 6 days. Patients were mainly female, each with alopecia areata, totalis or universalis. Study observations and caveats: Relative to controls, expanded TCRs formed significantly more large CDR3 similarity clusters.

TCRdb passed the RACE reads through MiXCR, listing each CDR3 protein once. Of tens of thousands of distinct CDR3 sequences in the sample, around 10% are singletons; the top ten hold roughly 1.5%. Germline lookup yields CDR1 SGHAT and CDR2 FQNNGV. The V gene end was trimmed by 3 bases and the J gene end by 7 bases; junction bases not matched to a gene: 12. This CDR3 is built from 17 residues. The starting material was whole blood, obtained in connection with sensitization to the hapten diphenylcyclopropenone (DPC). The chain recombines TRBV11-2 with TRBJ1-6; TRBD1 agrees at 7 bases. The clonotype was recovered from a woman aged 45-60 years with alopecia areata. Some clones in this sample may be carry-over from other donors' samples. CDR3 region: CASSLGTMGQLNSPLHF. CDR3 DNA sequence: TGTGCCAGCAGCTTGGGTACGATGGGACAGTTAAATTCACCCCTCCACTTT. The whole variable domain, filled in from reference TRBV11-2 and TRBJ1-6, reads EAGVAQSPRYKIIEKRQSVAFWCNPISGHATLYWYQQILGQGPKLLIQFQNNGVVDDSQLPKDRFSAERLKGVDSTLKIQPAKLEDSAVYLCASSLGTMGQLNSPLHFGNGTRLTVT.